This TCR beta chain is drawn from a study of OX40 agonist ivuxolimab in advanced cancers. Context from the whole study: The costimulatory receptor OX40 (CD134) was targeted by ivuxolimab, a fully human IgG2 agonistic monoclonal antibody. Intravenous ivuxolimab was administered to patients every 2 weeks at six dose levels: 0.01, 0.1, 0.3, 1.5, 3 and 10 mg/kg. Of the approximately 50 dose-escalation patients, hepatocellular carcinoma was present in around 20, melanoma in approximately 15, renal cell carcinoma in 9 and head and neck cancer in 9. A male proportion of approximately 83% and a mean age of approximately 62 years, ranging from roughly 23 to 79, were recorded for the dose-escalation cohort. Patients were allowed to have had prior anti-PD-1, anti-PD-L1 or anti-CTLA-4 therapy, and approximately 41% of the dose-escalation patients had previously received checkpoint inhibitors. Partial responses were achieved by three dose-escalation patients, of whom one had hepatocellular carcinoma and two had cutaneous melanoma. The purpose of peripheral TCRbeta sequencing was to test whether ivuxolimab changed TCR sequence diversity and led to clonal T-cell expansion. The paper describes the monotherapy dose-escalation part (N ≈ 49 patients) of the phase I trial of ivuxolimab. Summary of the overall study and its limitations: At doses of 0.1 to 3.0 mg/kg, clonal expansion of both CD4+ and CD8+ blood T cells was observed from baseline to week 6. In the 0.1-3.0 mg/kg groups, partial responders were among the patients with the lowest normalized peripheral clonal expansion, particularly in CD8+ T cells. Low levels of normalized T-cell clonal expansion were also shown by some nonresponding patients. After ivuxolimab, CD8+ T cells had more expanded clones than CD4+ T cells on average. The antigen specificity of the clonally expanded peripheral T cells was not determined.

Trimming at the junction amounts to 0 bases on V and 6 bases on J, and the germline ends lie 9 bases apart. From its cysteine to its phenylalanine, the CDR3 spans 14 amino acids. Here the CDR3 DNA is all that survives: 42 bases in frame from base 1. The CDR1 and CDR2 encoded by the germline V gene are SGDLS and YYNGEE. Worth noting for this clone: Its antigen is still unknown. Base qualities are missing; no much larger clone stands one base away.

To sequence the TCRbeta CDR3 region, genomic DNA was isolated from the sorted cells. The immunoSEQ Assay was used to sequence the TCRbeta CDR3 regions. This is the immuneACCESS table as TCRdb keeps it, with only in-frame sequences that have V and J called. A part of the clones is gone; compared with another copy, unresolved V genes explain less than half, and the rest is unexplained. The sample includes about 93,000 clones, with 89% observed a single time. The biggest ten clones account for 0.3% to 0.4% of the sample. Patients with autoimmune disease history or receiving systemic immunosuppression were excluded from the trial. Peripheral blood for TCR sequencing was drawn from every dose cohort at baseline, at cycle 4 day 1 and at cycle 7 day 1. The samples were drawn from a first-in-human, open-label, multicenter phase I dose-escalation trial of ivuxolimab. Adults with locally advanced or metastatic melanoma, renal cell, hepatocellular, or head and neck squamous cell carcinoma were enrolled in the trial. Before TCR sequencing, CD4+ T cells and CD8+ T cells were sorted from peripheral blood as separate populations.

This clonotype was obtained from an adult with an advanced solid tumor such as melanoma, head and neck, liver or kidney cancer. Sequenced here: CD4+ or CD8+ T cells sorted from blood, sampled in a trial of the OX40 agonist ivuxolimab. The rearranged segments are TRBV9 and TRBJ1-4; the D gene is perhaps TRBD1, from 5 matching bases. The CDR3 loop reads CASSVGRVDEKLFF. The DNA reads TGTGCCAGCAGCGTAGGCAGGGTAGATGAAAAACTGTTTTTT.